This TCR beta chain came from a study of glioma-infiltrating T cells. The study, taken as a whole, reports: Tissue and blood shared very few CDR3 sequences.

The CDR3 is made up of 17 amino acids. CDR1 is MNHEY and CDR2 is SMNVEV in the germline V gene (reference sequence). Between the trimmed V and J ends, which lost 6 bases and 7 bases, there was a span of 28 bases. Concerning this clonotype itself: Its antigen is currently unknown.

Amplification of TCR alpha and beta CDR3 regions from RNA used iRepertoire nested multiplex PCR. Using its own MiXCR run on the multiplex PCR reads, TCRdb lists one record per CDR3 protein. The data contain about 130,000 distinct CDR3 sequences, approximately 26% of them singletons. The chain is built from TRBV27 and TRBJ2-7; D unclear. Specimen: glioma tissue, nonneoplastic brain tissue, or PBMCs (not recorded which). This clonotype originated in a human donor with low-grade glioma or glioblastoma, undergoing nonglioma brain surgery, or in good health (not recorded which). CDR3 nucleotide sequence: TGTGCCAGCAGCCCGAGCGCCCAGGCACGCGTCATTGAAGAGCAGTACGTC. It codes for CASSPSAQARVIEEQYV.